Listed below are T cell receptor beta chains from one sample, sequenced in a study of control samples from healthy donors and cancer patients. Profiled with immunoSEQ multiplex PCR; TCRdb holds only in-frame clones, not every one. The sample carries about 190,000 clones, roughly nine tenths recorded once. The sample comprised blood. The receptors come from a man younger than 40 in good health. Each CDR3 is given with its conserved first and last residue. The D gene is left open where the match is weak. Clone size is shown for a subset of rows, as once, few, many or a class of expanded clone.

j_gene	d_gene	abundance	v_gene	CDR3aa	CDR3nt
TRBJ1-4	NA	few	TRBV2	CASSEARADEKLFF	TGTGCCAGCAGTGAAGCGCGGGCAGATGAAAAACTGTTTTTT
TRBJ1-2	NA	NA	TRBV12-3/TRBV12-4	CASSLGTDGYTF	TGTGCCAGCAGTTTAGGTACCGATGGCTACACCTTC
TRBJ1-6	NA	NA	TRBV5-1	CASSLALAANSPLHF	TGCGCCAGCAGCTTGGCCCTGGCAGCAAATTCACCCCTCCACTTT
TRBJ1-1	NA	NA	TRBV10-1	CASSESSAGYEAFF	TGCGCCAGCAGTGAGTCTTCGGCGGGGTATGAAGCTTTCTTT
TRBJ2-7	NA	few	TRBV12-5	CASGTFPGLRSSYEQYF	TGTGCTAGTGGTACCTTCCCGGGACTCCGAAGCTCCTACGAGCAGTACTTC
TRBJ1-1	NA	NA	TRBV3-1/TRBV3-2	CASNFGGGTEAFF	TGTGCCAGCAACTTTGGAGGGGGTACTGAAGCTTTCTTT
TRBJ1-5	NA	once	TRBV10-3	CAISESLTDYSNQPQHF	TGTGCCATCAGTGAGTCATTGACAGATTATAGCAATCAGCCCCAGCATTTT
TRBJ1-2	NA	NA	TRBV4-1	CASSQVVGANYGYTF	TGCGCCAGCAGCCAAGTGGTTGGGGCTAACTATGGCTACACCTTC
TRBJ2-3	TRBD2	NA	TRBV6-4	CASSEVAGSTDTQYF	TGTGCCAGCAGTGAGGTAGCGGGGAGCACAGATACGCAGTATTTT
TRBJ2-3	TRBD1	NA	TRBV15	CATQGAQSTDTQYF	TGTGCCACCCAGGGGGCGCAGAGCACAGATACGCAGTATTTT
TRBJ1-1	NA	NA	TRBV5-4	CASKLGGAVDTEAFF	TGTGCCAGCAAACTAGGGGGGGCGGTCGACACTGAAGCTTTCTTT
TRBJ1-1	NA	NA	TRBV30	CAWRKNPGNTEAFF	TGTGCCTGGAGGAAGAACCCAGGGAACACTGAAGCTTTCTTT
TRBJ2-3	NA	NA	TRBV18	CASSPGLKGTDTQYF	TGTGCCAGCTCACCCGGGTTGAAAGGGACAGATACGCAGTATTTT
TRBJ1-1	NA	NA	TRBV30	CAWGVANTEAFF	TGTGCCTGGGGTGTGGCGAACACTGAAGCTTTCTTT
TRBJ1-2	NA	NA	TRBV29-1	CSVLQGGEGYTF	TGCAGCGTGTTACAGGGAGGTGAGGGCTACACCTTC
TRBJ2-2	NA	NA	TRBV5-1	CASSFAGELFF	TGCGCCAGCAGCTTCGCCGGGGAGCTGTTTTTT
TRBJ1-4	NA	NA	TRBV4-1	CASSQELWGRGGKLFF	TGCGCCAGCAGCCAAGAACTGTGGGGGCGAGGGGGAAAACTGTTTTTT
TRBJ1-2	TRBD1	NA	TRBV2	CASSDRTGDHRGYTF	TGTGCCAGCAGTGACCGGACAGGGGATCACCGTGGCTACACCTTC
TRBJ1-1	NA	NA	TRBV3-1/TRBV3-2	CASSQVLWDAEAFF	TGTGCCAGCAGCCAAGTCCTCTGGGACGCTGAAGCTTTCTTT
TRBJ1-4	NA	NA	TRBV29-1	CSGRPTWGEKLFF	TGCAGCGGGAGACCCACCTGGGGTGAAAAACTGTTTTTT
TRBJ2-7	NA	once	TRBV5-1	CASSLGTGPYEQYF	TGCGCCAGCAGCTTAGGGACGGGTCCCTACGAGCAGTACTTC
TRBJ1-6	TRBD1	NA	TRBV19	CASSISPRGQGITINSPLHF	TGTGCCAGTAGTATCTCCCCCCGGGGACAGGGGATTACAATTAATTCACCCCTCCACTTT
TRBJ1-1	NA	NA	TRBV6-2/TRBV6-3	CASSPRSFGDTEAFF	TGTGCCAGCAGTCCCCGGAGTTTCGGGGACACTGAAGCTTTCTTT
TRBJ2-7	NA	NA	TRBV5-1	CASSLADSYYEQYF	TGCGCCAGCAGCTTGGCCGACAGCTACTACGAGCAGTACTTC
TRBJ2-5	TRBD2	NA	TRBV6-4	CASSPETSGEETQYF	TGTGCCAGCAGCCCCGAGACTAGCGGAGAAGAGACCCAGTACTTC
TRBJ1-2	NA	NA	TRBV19	CASSIDPFLGMGGYTF	TGTGCCAGTAGTATAGATCCATTCTTAGGAATGGGAGGCTACACCTTC
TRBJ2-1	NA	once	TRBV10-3	CAISESASYNEQFF	TGTGCCATCAGTGAGTCCGCATCCTACAATGAGCAGTTCTTC
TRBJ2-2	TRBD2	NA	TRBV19	CASSIAGGTVTGELFF	TGTGCCAGTAGTATAGCGGGGGGTACGGTCACCGGGGAGCTGTTTTTT
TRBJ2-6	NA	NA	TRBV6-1	CASSEALPTNVLTF	TGTGCCAGCAGTGAAGCGCTTCCAACCAACGTCCTGACTTTC
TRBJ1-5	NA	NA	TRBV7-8	CASSLAGDQPQHF	TGTGCCAGCAGCTTAGCAGGGGATCAGCCCCAGCATTTT
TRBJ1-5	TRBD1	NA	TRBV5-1	CASRPGTGEGQPQHF	TGCGCCAGCAGACCGGGCACAGGGGAGGGTCAGCCCCAGCATTTT
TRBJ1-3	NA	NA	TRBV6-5	CASTSPHGNTIYF	TGTGCCAGCACCTCCCCTCATGGAAACACCATATATTTT
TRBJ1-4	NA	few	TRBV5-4	CASSLSPGGGEKLFF	TGTGCCAGCAGCTTAAGCCCGGGAGGCGGGGAAAAACTGTTTTTT
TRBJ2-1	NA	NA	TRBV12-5	CASGLLEDSGIEQFF	TGTGCTAGTGGTTTATTGGAGGACTCAGGTATTGAGCAGTTCTTC
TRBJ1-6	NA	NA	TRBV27	CASSWGRRGSPNNSPLHF	TGTGCCAGCAGTTGGGGCCGAAGAGGGTCCCCTAATAATTCACCCCTCCACTTT
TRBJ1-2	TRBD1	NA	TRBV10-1	CASSATGGDGYTF	TGCGCCAGCAGTGCGACAGGGGGCGATGGCTACACCTTC
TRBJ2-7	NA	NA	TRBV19	CASSTQGPSTAEQYF	TGTGCCAGTAGTACCCAGGGCCCTTCAACGGCCGAGCAGTACTTC
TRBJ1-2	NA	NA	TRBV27	CASGFLGADGYTF	TGTGCCAGCGGCTTCTTGGGAGCGGATGGCTACACCTTC
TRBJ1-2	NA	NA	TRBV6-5	CASSYSRGGYGYTF	TGTGCCAGCAGTTACTCGAGGGGTGGCTATGGCTACACCTTC
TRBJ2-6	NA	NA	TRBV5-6	CASSLGSGANVLTF	TGTGCCAGCAGCTTGGGCTCTGGGGCCAACGTCCTGACTTTC
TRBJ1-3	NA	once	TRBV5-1	CASSPGRNSGNTIYF	TGCGCCAGCAGCCCAGGACGGAACTCTGGAAACACCATATATTTT
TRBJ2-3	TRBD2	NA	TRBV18	CASSPPGTGGLLDTQYF	TGTGCCAGCTCACCACCGGGGACGGGGGGGCTTCTGGATACGCAGTATTTT
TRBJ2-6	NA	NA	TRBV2	CASRAQGGGANVLTF	TGTGCCAGCAGAGCACAGGGCGGTGGGGCCAACGTCCTGACTTTC
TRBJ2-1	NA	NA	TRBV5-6	CASSFQYPYNEQFF	TGTGCCAGCAGCTTTCAGTACCCCTACAATGAGCAGTTCTTC
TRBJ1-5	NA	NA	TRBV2	CASRQGDSQPQHF	TGTGCCAGCAGGCAGGGCGACAGTCAGCCCCAGCATTTT
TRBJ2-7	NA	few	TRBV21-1	CASRTGSYEQYF	TGTGCCAGCAGGACCGGTTCCTACGAGCAGTACTTC
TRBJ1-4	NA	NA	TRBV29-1	CSVEDARTATTNEKLFF	TGCAGCGTTGAAGATGCCCGCACGGCCACAACTAATGAAAAACTGTTTTTT
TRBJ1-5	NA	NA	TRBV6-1	CASSETHEAQPQHF	TGTGCCAGCAGTGAAACCCACGAGGCCCAGCCCCAGCATTTT
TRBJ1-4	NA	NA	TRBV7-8	CASTQRTSLLSNEKLFF	TGTGCCAGCACCCAGCGGACATCGTTGCTCTCTAATGAAAAACTGTTTTTT
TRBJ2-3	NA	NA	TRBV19	CASKPTSTDTQYF	TGTGCCAGTAAGCCGACTAGCACAGATACGCAGTATTTT
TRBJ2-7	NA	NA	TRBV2	CASGPSSYEQYF	TGTGCCAGCGGACCTAGCTCCTACGAGCAGTACTTC
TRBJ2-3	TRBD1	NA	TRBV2	CASSGGQGTDTQYF	TGTGCCAGCAGTGGCGGACAGGGCACAGATACGCAGTATTTT
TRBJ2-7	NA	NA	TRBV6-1	CASSEAVAGDIYEQYF	TGTGCCAGCAGTGAAGCCGTGGCGGGGGACATATACGAGCAGTACTTC
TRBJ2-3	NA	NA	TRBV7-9	CASSKGGTARTQYF	TGTGCCAGCAGTAAGGGGGGGACAGCCCGAACGCAGTATTTT